The 2 T cell receptor beta chains listed next were all sequenced from one sample in a study of blood T cell repertoires in COVID-19. TCRdb's table, derived via immunoSEQ multiplex PCR, lists solely in-frame clones and lacks some. The repertoire holds about 150,000 clones, about 88% seen once, with 2% to 2.5% in the top ten. The sequencing input was peripheral blood. All receptors derive from a man over 45 who had recovered from COVID-19.

The gene calls are TRBV6-5 and TRBJ1-2; D perhaps matches TRBD1 (5 bases). The ends were cut back, 5 bases at V and 2 bases at J, with 9 bases in the middle. The CDR3 contains 13 residues. Germline V lookup: CDR1 MNHEY, CDR2 SVGAGI. This CDR3 is CASSRQINYGYTF. The CDR3 coding sequence is TGTGCCAGCAGTAGACAGATAAACTATGGCTACACCTTC.

This clone was counted a single time. This chain joins TRBV7-2 and TRBJ2-5, with TRBD1 as a possible D gene (5 bases). V was trimmed by 0 bases and J by 6 bases, leaving 8 bases between them. The CDR3 runs to 13 residues. Germline values: CDR1 SGHTA, CDR2 FQGNSA. The CDR3: CASSLADKQTQYF. CDR3 coding DNA: TGTGCCAGCAGCTTAGCGGACAAACAGACCCAGTACTTC.